This T cell receptor beta chain was observed in a study of blood T cell repertoires in COVID-19. Overall study: Samples of COVID-19 (acute and convalescent) were obtained from the United States, Italy and Spain. T cells, B-cell-depleted T cells, or PBMCs provided the cDNA or gDNA that served as material.

This CDR3 comprises 14 residues. The V and J ends lost 2 bases and 4 bases respectively, with 13 bases between them. Germline loops: CDR1 SGHRS, CDR2 YFSETQ. TCRdb's copy holds only in-frame clones and misses some; the assay was immunoSEQ multiplex PCR. The data contain some 250,000 clones, 70% to 90% of them singletons. The chain joins TRBV5-1 to TRBJ2-7; D call uncertain. The sample taken for sequencing was peripheral blood. The sequence was collected from a woman aged 70 to 79 with active or convalescent COVID-19. The CDR3 is CASSFITENYEQYF. CDR3 DNA: TGCGCCAGCAGCTTTATAACGGAGAATTACGAGCAGTACTTC.